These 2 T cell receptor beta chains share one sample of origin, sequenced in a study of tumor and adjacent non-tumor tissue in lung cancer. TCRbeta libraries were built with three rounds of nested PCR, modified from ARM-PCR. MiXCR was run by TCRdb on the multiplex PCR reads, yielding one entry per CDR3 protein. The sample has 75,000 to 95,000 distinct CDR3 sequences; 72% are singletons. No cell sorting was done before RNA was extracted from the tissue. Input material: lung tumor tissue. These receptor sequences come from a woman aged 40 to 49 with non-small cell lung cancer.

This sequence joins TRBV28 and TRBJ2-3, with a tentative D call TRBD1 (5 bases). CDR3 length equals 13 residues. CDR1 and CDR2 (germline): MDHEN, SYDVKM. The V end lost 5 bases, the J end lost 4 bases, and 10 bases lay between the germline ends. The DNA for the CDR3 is TGTGCCAGCAGTCCGGTGGGGCCAGATACGCAGTATTTT. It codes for CASSPVGPDTQYF.

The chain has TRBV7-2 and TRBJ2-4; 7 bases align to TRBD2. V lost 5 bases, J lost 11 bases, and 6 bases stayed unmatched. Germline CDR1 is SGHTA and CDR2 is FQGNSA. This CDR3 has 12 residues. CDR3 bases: TGTGCCAGCAGCACGAGGGCGGGGGTTCAGTACTTC. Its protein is CASSTRAGVQYF.